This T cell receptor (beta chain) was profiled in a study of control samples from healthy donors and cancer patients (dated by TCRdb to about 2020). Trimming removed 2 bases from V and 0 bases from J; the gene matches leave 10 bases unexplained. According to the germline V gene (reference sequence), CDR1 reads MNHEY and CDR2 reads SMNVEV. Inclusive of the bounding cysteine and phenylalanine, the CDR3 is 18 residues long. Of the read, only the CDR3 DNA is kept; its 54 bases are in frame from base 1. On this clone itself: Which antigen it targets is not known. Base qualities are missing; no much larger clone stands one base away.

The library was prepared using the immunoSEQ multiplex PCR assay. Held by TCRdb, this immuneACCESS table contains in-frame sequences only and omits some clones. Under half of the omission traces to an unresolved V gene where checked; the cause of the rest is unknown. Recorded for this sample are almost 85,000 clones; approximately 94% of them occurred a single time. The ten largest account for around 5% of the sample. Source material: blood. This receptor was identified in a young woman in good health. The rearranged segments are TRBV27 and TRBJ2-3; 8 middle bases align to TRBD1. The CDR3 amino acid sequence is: CASSLKSNRGESTDTQYF. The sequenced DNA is TGTGCCAGCAGTTTAAAAAGTAACAGGGGGGAAAGCACAGATACGCAGTATTTT.